The text below deals with one T cell receptor (beta chain). J was trimmed by 3 bases and V by 5 bases; bases with no gene match: 3. Germline V gives CDR1 LNHNV, CDR2 YYDKDF (reference sequence). The CDR3 totals 14 residues. Repertoires were generated with immunoSEQ multiplex PCR, while TCRdb's copy carries only in-frame clones and drops some. The sample has some 150,000 clones, 86% seen once. This entry comes from a study of cytomegalovirus exposure and HLA in healthy donors. Study details: The 95 to 150 validation repertoires used the same platform as the approximately 700 first-cohort repertoires, a later analysis reported.

The sample comprised PBMCs. The sequence came from a man between 18 and 29 years old in good health and CMV-seropositive. The rearrangement links TRBV15 to TRBJ2-7; TRBD2 aligns across 11 bases. The CDR3 nucleotides read TGTGCCACCAGCCGTACTAGCGGGAGCTACGAGCAGTACTTC. Translation gives CATSRTSGSYEQYF.